This TCR beta chain is drawn from a study of CD8+ T cells in alopecia areata. Study observations and caveats: Compared with normal scalp, lesional scalp had higher clonality and more expanded CD8+ clones. Many expanded lesional clones persisted during tofacitinib (in both scalp and blood). Links between baseline CD8+ expansion and response need larger treated cohorts.

The CDR3 spans 16 residues. Germline V gene sequence: CDR1 SGHRS, CDR2 YFSETQ. The J segment lost 4 bases and the V segment lost 3 bases, leaving 6 bases of the junction unmatched. Treatment of the sample: oral pan-JAK inhibitor, 5-10 mg twice daily. Sequencing templates came from extracted RNA that was reverse transcribed into cDNA. The data were produced by immunoSEQ multiplex PCR, yet TCRdb's version contains in-frame clones alone and is incomplete. The sample consists of 200,000 to 250,000 clones, around two fifths of them appearing once. As concerns this clone: The antigen remains unidentified.

The chain is built from TRBV5-1 and TRBJ2-5; 13 bases map to TRBD2. Sequencing used CD4+ T cells sorted from blood, obtained at approximately week 34, from a patient treated with tofacitinib. The receptor comes from a human donor with alopecia areata. CDR3: CASSWTSGRGGETQYF. In DNA, the CDR3 is TGCGCCAGCAGCTGGACTAGCGGGAGAGGAGGAGAGACCCAGTACTTC.